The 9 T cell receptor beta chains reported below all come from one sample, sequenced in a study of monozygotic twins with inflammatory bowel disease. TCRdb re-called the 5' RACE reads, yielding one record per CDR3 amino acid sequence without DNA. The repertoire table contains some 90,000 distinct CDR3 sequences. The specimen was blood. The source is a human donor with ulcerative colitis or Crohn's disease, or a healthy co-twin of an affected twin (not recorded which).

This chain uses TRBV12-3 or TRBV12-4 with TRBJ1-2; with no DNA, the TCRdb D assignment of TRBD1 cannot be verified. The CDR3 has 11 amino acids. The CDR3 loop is CASGGVGGYTF.

The CDR3 spells CASSQGYRYGYTF. This chain uses TRBV14 with TRBJ1-2. Germline V gene lookup returns CDR1 SGHDN and CDR2 FVKESK. The CDR3 has 13 amino acids.

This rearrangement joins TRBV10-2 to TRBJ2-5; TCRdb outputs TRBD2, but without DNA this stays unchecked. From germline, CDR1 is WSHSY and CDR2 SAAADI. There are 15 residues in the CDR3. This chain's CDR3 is CASSETSGGAQTQYF.

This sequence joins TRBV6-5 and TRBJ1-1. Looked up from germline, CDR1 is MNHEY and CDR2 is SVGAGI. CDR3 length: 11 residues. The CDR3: CASVLGTEAFF.

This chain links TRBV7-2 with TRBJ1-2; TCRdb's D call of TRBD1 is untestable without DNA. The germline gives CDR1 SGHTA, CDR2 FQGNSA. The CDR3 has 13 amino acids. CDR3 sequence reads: CASSLAGAGGYTF.

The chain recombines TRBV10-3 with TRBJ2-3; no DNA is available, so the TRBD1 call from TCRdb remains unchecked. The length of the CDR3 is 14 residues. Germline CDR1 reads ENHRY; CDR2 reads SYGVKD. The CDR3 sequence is CAISGTGNTDTQYF.

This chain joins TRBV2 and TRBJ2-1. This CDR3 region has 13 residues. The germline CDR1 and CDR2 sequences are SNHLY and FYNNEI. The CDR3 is CASSLNSYNEQFF.

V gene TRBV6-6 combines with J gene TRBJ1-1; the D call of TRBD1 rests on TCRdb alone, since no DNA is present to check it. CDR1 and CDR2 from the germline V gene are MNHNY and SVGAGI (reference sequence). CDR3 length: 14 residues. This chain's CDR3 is CASSSQTGNTEAFF.

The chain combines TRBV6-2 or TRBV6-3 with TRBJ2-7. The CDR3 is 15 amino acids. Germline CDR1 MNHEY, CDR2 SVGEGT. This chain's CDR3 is CASSSFQGDTYEQYF.